This T cell receptor (beta chain) was observed in a study of T cell responses to AZD1222 COVID-19 vaccine. Study-wide findings and caveats: The breadth and depth of Spike-specific TCRs increased once two AZD1222 doses had been given.

The assay was immunoSEQ multiplex PCR, and TCRdb's table has in-frame clones only and misses some. The data contain more than 75,000 clones, 89% of them seen just once; the ten biggest clones take up under 2%. The V gene's germline CDR1 is LGHDT and CDR2 YNNKEL (reference sequence). V was trimmed by 4 bases and J by 8 bases, leaving 11 bases between them. This CDR3 contains 13 residues. This clone was observed a single time. Its antigen is not identified. This receptor was identified in an adult in good health. The chain combines TRBV3-1 (or the pseudogene TRBV3-2) with TRBJ1-4, with a weak D call TRBD1 (6 bases). The specimen comprised peripheral blood, sampled on day 0 of AZD1222 vaccination. The CDR3 loop is CASSLPDREKLFF. The CDR3 nucleotides read TGTGCCAGCAGCCTTCCGGACAGAGAAAAACTGTTTTTT.